This TCR beta chain was found in a study of cytomegalovirus exposure and HLA in healthy donors. Whole-study results and caveats: The study reported that TCR beta sequences accurately predicted HLA-A and HLA-B alleles in most subjects.

PCR was performed using 60 Vbeta and 13 Jbeta primers. Produced via immunoSEQ multiplex PCR; TCRdb's table is partial and in-frame only. Of some 190,000 clones listed, around 79% are singletons. CDR3 length: 17 residues. V was pared by 0 bases and J by 4 bases, with 8 bases of the junction left unmatched. Per germline, CDR1 MRHNA and CDR2 SNTAGT. A remark on this clone: The antigen is not known.

This chain connects TRBV6-4 to TRBJ2-5; 10 nucleotides align to TRBD2. The sequenced material came from PBMCs. This clonotype was sampled from a woman aged 50 to 60 in good health and CMV-seronegative. The CDR3 is CASSDSVSGGAGETQYF. DNA of the CDR3: TGTGCCAGCAGTGACTCGGTAAGCGGGGGGGCCGGAGAGACCCAGTACTTC.